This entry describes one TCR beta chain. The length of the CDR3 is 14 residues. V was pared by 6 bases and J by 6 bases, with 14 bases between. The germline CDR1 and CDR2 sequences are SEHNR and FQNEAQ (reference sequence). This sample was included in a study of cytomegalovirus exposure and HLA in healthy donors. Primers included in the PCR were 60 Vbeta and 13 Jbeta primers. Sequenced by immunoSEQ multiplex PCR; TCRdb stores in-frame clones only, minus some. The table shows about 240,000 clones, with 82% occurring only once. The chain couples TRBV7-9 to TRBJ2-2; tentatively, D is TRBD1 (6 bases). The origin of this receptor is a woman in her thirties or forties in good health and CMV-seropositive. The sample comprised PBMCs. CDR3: CASREQQGPGELFF. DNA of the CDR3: TGTGCCAGCAGAGAGCAACAGGGTCCCGGGGAGCTGTTTTTT. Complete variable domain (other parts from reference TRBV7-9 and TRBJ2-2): DTGVSQNPRHKITKRGQNVTFRCDPISEHNRLYWYRQTLGQGPEFLTYFQNEAQLEKSRLLSDRFSAERPKGSFSTLEIQRTEQGDSAMYLCASREQQGPGELFFGEGSRLTVL.